Listed here are 30 T cell receptor beta chains from one sample, sequenced in a study of tumor-infiltrating lymphocytes in localized non-small cell lung cancer. Generated by immunoSEQ multiplex PCR, the TCRdb table keeps only in-frame clones and is missing some. The table has 16,000 or so clones, about three quarters seen once; the top ten hold around 4.9%. Sequenced: lung tumor tissue. The receptors stem from a human donor with non-small cell lung cancer.

J is TRBJ1-2 and V is TRBV7-9; a weak D match, TRBD1 (6 bases). The CDR3 runs to 14 residues. V was cut by 8 bases and J by 8 bases, with 21 bases left in between. Germline V gene sequence: CDR1 SEHNR, CDR2 FQNEAQ (reference sequence). The CDR3 reads CASGWTAELRGYTF. DNA for the CDR3: TGTGCCAGCGGTTGGACAGCCGAATTGCGGGGCTACACCTTC.

The chain recombines TRBV11-2 with TRBJ1-2, with TRBD1 matching 9 bases. CDR1 is SGHAT and CDR2 is FQNNGV in the germline V gene. This CDR3 comprises 15 residues. The V segment lost 1 base and the J segment 4 bases; nucleotides outside the gene matches: 4. The CDR3 nucleotides read TGTGCCAGCAGCTTAGCCGGGACAGGGTCCTATGGCTACACCTTC. Amino acids: CASSLAGTGSYGYTF.

V is TRBV21-1 and J is TRBJ1-2; the table's TRBD1 call for D was not verified on the DNA. TRBV21-1 is a documented pseudogene. This CDR3 has 16 residues. This chain's CDR3 is CASSLSRGRANYGYTF. CDR3 in DNA: TGTGCCAGCAGCCTATCCCGCGGCAGGGCGAACTATGGCTACACCTTC.

The gene calls are TRBV7-8 and TRBJ1-1, with D possibly TRBD1 on 6 matching bases. CDR1 SGHVS and CDR2 FQNEAQ come from the germline V gene. The CDR3 contains 15 residues. Trimming pared 2 bases from V and 6 bases from J, leaving 16 bases between. The DNA of the CDR3 is TGTGCCAGCAGCTTATATCCCCGGGGGCCGGCTGAAGCTTTCTTT. Translated, it gives CASSLYPRGPAEAFF.

The J gene is TRBJ1-2, the V gene TRBV6-6; D remains unclear. Deletions cut 2 bases from V and 0 bases from J, with 13 bases between. The CDR3 runs to 16 residues. The germline V gene has CDR1 MNHNY and CDR2 SVGAGI (reference sequence). The CDR3: CASSYGYEIANYGYTF. The DNA of the CDR3 is TGTGCCAGCAGTTACGGTTACGAGATAGCTAACTATGGCTACACCTTC.

This chain connects TRBV11-3 to TRBJ2-5; 7 positions match TRBD1. V shed 5 bases, J shed 2 bases, and the junction held 2 bases outside the gene matches. Per germline, CDR1 SGHNT and CDR2 YENEEA. The CDR3 is 13 residues long. CDR3 region: CASSKGQQETQYF. CDR3 DNA sequence: TGTGCCAGCAGCAAGGGACAGCAAGAGACCCAGTACTTC.

This clone was counted only a few times. The chain is built from TRBV16 and TRBJ1-2, with D maybe TRBD1 (5 bases). This CDR3 has 12 residues. V gave up 2 bases and J gave up 5 bases, with 6 bases separating them. The germline gives CDR1 KGHSY, CDR2 FQNENV. CDR3 nucleotides: TGTGCCAGCAGCCAAAGGGGTTATGGCTACACCTTC. As protein: CASSQRGYGYTF.

This clone was counted a single time. The rearrangement uses TRBV2 and TRBJ2-5; a weak D match, TRBD1 (6 bases). Trimming shortened V by 8 bases and J by 6 bases, and 10 bases separated the two germline ends. The CDR3 runs 11 residues. CDR1 is SNHLY and CDR2 is FYNNEI in the germline V gene. CDR3 sequence: CASDRIQTQYF. CDR3 nucleotides: TGTGCCAGCGACAGGATTCAGACCCAGTACTTC.

This clone was seen more than once but under ten times. The chain links TRBV21-1 to TRBJ1-4. TRBV21-1 is a recognized pseudogene. CDR3 size: 20 residues. CDR3 protein: CASSKNGTERTYPIWEKLFF. CDR3 bases: TGTGCCAGCAGCAAAAACGGGACGGAGCGAACATACCCCATTTGGGAAAAACTGTTTTTT.

This clone was detected once. The CDR3, as DNA: TGTGCCAGCAGCACCGGACAGGGCAGTGAAAAACTGTTTTTT. Residues: CASSTGQGSEKLFF. The chain carries TRBV7-2 and TRBJ1-4, with 8 bases matching TRBD1. CDR3 length: 14 amino acids. The germline V gene has CDR1 SGHTA and CDR2 FQGNSA. V trimming: 5 bases; J trimming: 7 bases; junction bases outside the gene matches: 6. Full variable domain (missing parts from reference TRBV7-2 and TRBJ1-4): GAGVSQSPSNKVTEKGKDVELRCDPISGHTALYWYRQSLGQGLEFLIYFQGNSAPDKSGLPSDRFSAERTGGSVSTLTIQRTQQEDSAVYLCASSTGQGSEKLFFGSGTQLSVL.

The chain uses TRBV13 and TRBJ2-1; TRBD1 agrees at 9 bases. Germline trimming cut 4 bases from V and 8 bases from J; bases unmatched to any gene: 6. This CDR3 region has 14 residues. CDR1 and CDR2 from the germline V gene are PRHDT and FYEKMQ (reference sequence). CDR3 sequence: CASSSNRGLDEQFF. The CDR3, as DNA: TGTGCCAGCAGCTCGAACAGGGGGCTAGATGAGCAGTTCTTC.

The V and J genes are TRBV6-1 and TRBJ1-4, with a weak D call TRBD1 (5 bases). The CDR3 runs 15 residues. Trimming left V 3 bases short and J 0 bases short, with 8 bases between. The germline CDR1 and CDR2 sequences are MNHNS and SASEGT. CDR3 coding DNA: TGTGCCAGCAGTGAGGGGGGGGCAACTAATGAAAAACTGTTTTTT. Translation gives CASSEGGATNEKLFF.

The chain joins TRBV9 to TRBJ2-6; weak D call: TRBD2 (6 bases). The germline V and J ends were trimmed by 7 bases and 2 bases, with 7 bases remaining between them. The CDR3 covers 13 residues. The germline V gene has CDR1 SGDLS and CDR2 YYNGEE. CDR3 sequence reads: CASGRPGANVLTF. The CDR3 bases are TGTGCCAGCGGGAGGCCTGGGGCCAACGTCCTGACTTTC.

This clone was observed a few times. This same CDR3 is encoded by further DNA sequences in the sample. V is TRBV6-5 and J is TRBJ2-7, with a tentative D call TRBD2 (6 bases). V gave up 0 bases and J gave up 2 bases, with 8 bases separating them. Germline values: CDR1 MNHEY, CDR2 SVGAGI. This CDR3 region has 14 residues. Here the CDR3 reads CASSYSRETYEQYF. CDR3 nucleotide sequence: TGTGCCAGCAGTTACTCCCGGGAGACCTACGAGCAGTACTTC.

This chain joins TRBV2 and TRBJ1-2, with no clear D. The CDR3 length is 10 residues. Trimming removed 1 base at V and 6 bases at J, with 0 bases between. Germline V gene lookup returns CDR1 SNHLY and CDR2 FYNNEI. In nucleotides, the CDR3 is TGTGCCAGCAGTGAAGATGGCTACACCTTC. This translates into CASSEDGYTF.

This chain uses TRBV28 with TRBJ2-7, with 9 nucleotides matching TRBD2. The CDR3 sequence is 16 residues long. After removal of 5 bases from V and 2 bases from J, the junction contained 10 bases not matched to a gene. CDR1 and CDR2 (germline): MDHEN, SYDVKM. Here the CDR3 reads CASSPYRTSVTYEQYF. The CDR3, as DNA: TGTGCCAGCAGTCCGTACCGGACTAGCGTAACCTACGAGCAGTACTTC.

The chain has TRBV18 and TRBJ2-1; D ambiguous. This CDR3 is built from 16 residues. V was shortened by 2 bases and J by 8 bases, with 19 bases between the two germline ends. Germline V gene data show CDR1 as KGHSH and CDR2 as LQKENI. DNA for the CDR3: TGTGCCAGCTCACCAATCGGAATTGTGGCGGTTGATGAGCAGTTCTTC. Protein sequence: CASSPIGIVAVDEQFF.

The chain couples TRBV6-5 to TRBJ1-5; 7 bases match TRBD1. Unmatched junction bases numbered 6, after V lost 6 bases and J lost 4 bases. The germline V gene has CDR1 MNHEY and CDR2 SVGAGI. The CDR3 contains 14 residues. CDR3 sequence (DNA): TGTGCCAGCAGCGAGGACAGGTCAAATCAGCCCCAGCATTTT. Translated: CASSEDRSNQPQHF.

The CDR3 nucleotides read TGTGCCAGCAGTGATCTAAAACTGGGCGAGCAGTACTTC. This codes for CASSDLKLGEQYF. The rearrangement uses TRBV2 and TRBJ2-7; no clear D gene. Germline V gene data show CDR1 as SNHLY and CDR2 as FYNNEI. This CDR3 is 13 amino acids long. Trimming removed 3 bases from V and 6 bases from J, with 12 bases in between. The complete variable domain, with remaining parts taken from reference TRBV2 and TRBJ2-7, reads EPEVTQTPSHQVTQMGQEVILRCVPISNHLYFYWYRQILGQKVEFLVSFYNNEISEKSEIFDDQFSVERPDGSNFTLKIRSTKLEDSAMYFCASSDLKLGEQYFGPGTRLTVT.

V gene TRBV7-9 combines with J gene TRBJ1-4; 8 bases fit TRBD1. From germline, CDR1 is SEHNR and CDR2 FQNEAQ (reference sequence). The CDR3 totals 15 residues. V shed 4 bases and J 1 base; nucleotides not matched to a gene: 2. CDR3 DNA sequence: TGTGCCAGCAGCTCCGGACAGGGAACTAATGAAAAACTGTTTTTT. Protein product: CASSSGQGTNEKLFF.

The V call is TRBV10-3, the J call TRBJ2-2; D remains unclear. V shed 2 bases and J shed 4 bases, with 11 bases lying between them. Germline CDR1 ENHRY, CDR2 SYGVKD. The length of the CDR3 is 15 residues. DNA for the CDR3: TGTGCCATCAGTGAGGGTATGGCAGGCACCGGGGAGCTGTTTTTT. Its protein is CAISEGMAGTGELFF.

This sequence joins TRBV7-2 and TRBJ1-2; 7 bases are a match to TRBD1. J lost 8 bases, V lost 1 base, and 4 bases had no gene match. Germline V CDR1 and CDR2: SGHTA, FQGNSA. This CDR3 is 13 amino acids long. The CDR3 is CASSLGQGYGYTF. For the CDR3, the DNA is TGTGCCAGCAGCTTAGGACAGGGCTACGGCTACACCTTC.

This chain joins TRBV19 and TRBJ1-2; D is unclear. The CDR3 contains 14 residues. V lost 3 bases and J lost 6, with 14 bases in between. Looked up from germline, CDR1 is LNHDA and CDR2 is SQIVND (reference sequence). In DNA, the CDR3 is TGTGCCAGTAGTATTTCACGTGGCGGGCATGGCTACACCTTC. It is translated as CASSISRGGHGYTF.

The V call is TRBV27, the J call TRBJ1-1; D remains ambiguous. Germline CDR1 and CDR2: MNHEY and SMNVEV (reference sequence). The CDR3 has 15 amino acids. Trimming stripped 1 base from V and 3 bases from J, with 12 bases between. The CDR3 DNA sequence: TGTGCCAGCAGTTTATGGCAGGTCGGTGACACTGAAGCTTTCTTT. Amino acids: CASSLWQVGDTEAFF.

The genes are TRBV7-9 and TRBJ1-4, with a possible D match to TRBD1 (5 bases). Between the trimmed V and J ends, which lost 5 bases and 4 bases, there was a span of 17 bases. Per germline, CDR1 SEHNR and CDR2 FQNEAQ (reference sequence). The CDR3 is made up of 16 amino acids. The CDR3 sequence: CASSPRGQGVNEKLFF. The CDR3 nucleotides read TGTGCCAGCAGCCCGCGGGGCCAGGGAGTTAATGAAAAACTGTTTTTT.

The V and J genes are TRBV28 and TRBJ2-6; no clear D. Germline V gives CDR1 MDHEN, CDR2 SYDVKM. V shed 7 bases and J shed 0 bases, with 16 bases lying between them. The CDR3 has 17 amino acids. The CDR3 sequence: CASTSSIGYSGANVLTF. The CDR3 bases are TGTGCCAGCACCAGCTCCATCGGGTACTCTGGGGCCAACGTCCTGACTTTC.

The gene calls are TRBV5-1 and TRBJ1-1; D is uncertain. Germline V CDR1 and CDR2: SGHRS, YFSETQ. The V end lost 4 bases, the J end lost 1 base, and 8 bases lay between the germline ends. This CDR3 spans 13 amino acids. This CDR3 reads CASSVGANTEAFF. CDR3 in DNA: TGCGCCAGCAGCGTAGGAGCGAACACTGAAGCTTTCTTT.

The chain uses TRBV27 and TRBJ1-1; 11 bases map to TRBD1. Germline CDR1 is MNHEY and CDR2 is SMNVEV (reference sequence). V lost 8 bases to trimming and J lost 4 bases; unmatched junction nucleotides: 6. The CDR3 totals 14 residues. CDR3 residues: CASRTGGTGTEAFF. CDR3 bases: TGTGCCAGCCGGACAGGGGGCACGGGCACTGAAGCTTTCTTT.

The V gene is TRBV4-1, the J gene TRBJ2-3; 13 nucleotides align to TRBD2. The ends lost 4 bases at V and 3 bases at J; junction bases unmatched: 4. The length of the CDR3 is 16 residues. CDR1 and CDR2 (germline): MGHRA, YSYEKL. The CDR3 region is CASSLQTSGRTDTQYF. The CDR3 DNA reads as TGCGCCAGCAGCCTCCAGACTAGCGGGAGGACAGATACGCAGTATTTT.

The J gene is TRBJ2-7, the V gene TRBV27; TRBD2 agrees at 8 bases. The CDR3 runs 15 residues. CDR1 MNHEY and CDR2 SMNVEV come from the germline V gene (reference sequence). Trimming at V came to 7 bases and at J to 4 bases, leaving 12 bases not matched to a gene. The CDR3 DNA sequence: TGTGCCAGCACCTCCCTCGGGTCGGGAGGGTACGAGCAGTACTTC. Its translation is CASTSLGSGGYEQYF.